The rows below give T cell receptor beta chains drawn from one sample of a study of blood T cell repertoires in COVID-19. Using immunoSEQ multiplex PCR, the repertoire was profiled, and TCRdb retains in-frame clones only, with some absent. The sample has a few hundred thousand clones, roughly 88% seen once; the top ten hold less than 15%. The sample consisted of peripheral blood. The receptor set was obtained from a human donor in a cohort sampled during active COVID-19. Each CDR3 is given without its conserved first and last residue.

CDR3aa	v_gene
ASSPTSGSGGELF	TRBV3-1/TRBV3-2
ASSEAQGPLGGQY	TRBV2
ASSQGQGYYGYT	TRBV7-9
ASSYDSGYGYT	TRBV12-3/TRBV12-4
ASRHRDRVGYGYT	TRBV2
ASSSLLADSYNEQF	TRBV28
ASGFAGVVNEQF	TRBV25-1
ASSQDHRGRPYNEQF	TRBV4-1
ASSRLVYEQF	TRBV7-9
ASSEDRSGRTQY	TRBV6-1
ASSSGGQQETQY	TRBV5-4
ASSSWDRSNQPQH	TRBV28
ASSYSRDPPYTQY	TRBV6-5
ASSLRGQNRFGELF	TRBV28
ASSQVPSSETQY	TRBV3-1/TRBV3-2
SVDPLYRGNYGYT	TRBV29-1
ASSSGTNYFHEQF	TRBV5-1
AIRGRAGRSTDTQY	TRBV10-3
ASSDLAGAADTQY	TRBV6-1
ASSPRPGRGEQY	TRBV28
ASSLTPGTSTDTQY	TRBV5-1
ASSDVGLDSNQPQH	TRBV2
ASSPTGVGNEQF	TRBV27
ASSATGDQPQH	TRBV10-2
ASSLVPSLINEQF	TRBV7-9
ASSTEIARPNHNEQF	TRBV19
ASSETGKYAETQY	TRBV18
ASSPSQHGYT	TRBV18
ASSPGRVETQY	TRBV18
ASSRQGSEAF	TRBV19
ATSDPGTGGHEQY	TRBV24-1
ASSRLWSGSYEQY	TRBV7-8
ASSGGTSGAYEQY	TRBV5-1
ASSRDREYDEQF	TRBV4-1
ASSSPTGFVYGYT	TRBV5-4
ASSTDGRGSYNEQF	TRBV2
ASSYRRPGLATSSYNEQF	TRBV27
ASSQGAQGNTIY	TRBV7-9
ASSLRTLYNSPLH	TRBV7-2
ASSLNRGASNTIY	TRBV13
ASSQVGSGSIYEQY	TRBV4-2
ASSGGTAVLPYSNQPQH	TRBV2
ASSPGTSGREQY	TRBV11-2
ASRVKGFVNTEAF	TRBV2
ASSSTVGEQF	TRBV27
ATSTEGQASGNTIY	TRBV15
ASRLAVSYNEQF	TRBV19
ASNIQGRLAISTDTQY	TRBV11-2
ASSSDRGLSPLH	TRBV6-5
ASSLVQGRGRNTEAF	TRBV7-2
ASSRQGQPQH	TRBV19
ASSQDGLAGVGETQY	TRBV3-1/TRBV3-2
AWSVGGYEQY	TRBV30